Presented here are 10 T cell receptor beta chains from one specimen sequenced in a study of blood T cell repertoires in COVID-19. Sequencing was performed with immunoSEQ multiplex PCR; in TCRdb, only in-frame clones are kept and a portion is missing. The data contain a few hundred thousand clones, about 85% of them singletons. Material: peripheral blood. All receptors derive from a man aged 18 to 29 with active or convalescent COVID-19.

The V call is TRBV7-8, the J call TRBJ1-2; no definite D call. There are 13 residues in the CDR3. CDR1 SGHVS and CDR2 FQNEAQ come from the germline V gene. Between the trimmed V and J ends, which lost 3 bases and 1 base, there was a span of 6 bases. CDR3 sequence: CASSLSHNYGYTF. CDR3 in DNA: TGTGCCAGCAGCTTGAGCCATAACTATGGCTACACCTTC. Full variable domain (outside the CDR3, taken from reference TRBV7-8 and TRBJ1-2): GAGVSQSPRYKVAKRGQDVALRCDPISGHVSLFWYQQALGQGPEFLTYFQNEAQLDKSGLPSDRFFAERPEGSVSTLKIQRTQQEDSAVYLCASSLSHNYGYTFGSGTRLTVV.

The V call is TRBV5-1, the J call TRBJ2-1, with D possibly being TRBD1 (6 bases). From germline, CDR1 is SGHRS and CDR2 YFSETQ. Trimming cost V 1 base and J 9 bases, with 14 bases left between them. The CDR3 totals 14 residues. The DNA for the CDR3 is TGCGCCAGCAGCTTGCTCTTTTTACAGGGTGAGCAGTTCTTC. Its translation is CASSLLFLQGEQFF.

This clone was observed once. The chain uses TRBV11-2 and TRBJ2-1; D remains unclear. V shed 0 bases and J shed 1 base, with 10 bases lying between them. Germline V lookup: CDR1 SGHAT, CDR2 FQNNGV. This CDR3 comprises 16 residues. CDR3 sequence: CASSLDLTRSYNEQFF. The CDR3 DNA is TGTGCCAGCAGCTTAGATCTAACCAGGTCCTACAATGAGCAGTTCTTC.

The J gene is TRBJ1-1, the V gene TRBV10-3; TRBD1 aligns across 8 bases. Germline CDR1 and CDR2: ENHRY and SYGVKD. The length of the CDR3 is 16 residues. The junction had 9 bases not matched to a gene; V was cut back by 3 bases and J by 3 bases. The DNA for the CDR3 is TGTGCCATCAGTGACAGGCAGGGGGCTTCGGACACTGAAGCTTTCTTT. Its translation: CAISDRQGASDTEAFF.

V usage is TRBV15 and J usage is TRBJ1-6; tentative D call: TRBD1 (5 bases). The germline V gene has CDR1 LNHNV and CDR2 YYDKDF (reference sequence). V shed 5 bases and J shed 5 bases, with 16 bases lying between them. The CDR3 extends over 16 amino acids. CDR3 loop: CATSSRAREDNSPLHF. CDR3 DNA: TGTGCCACCAGCTCCCGCGCCAGGGAGGATAATTCACCCCTCCACTTT.

CDR3: CASSQGQGNQPQHF. The CDR3 nucleotides are TGTGCCAGCAGCCAAGGACAGGGCAATCAGCCCCAGCATTTT. V gene TRBV6-2 or TRBV6-3 combines with J gene TRBJ1-5, with TRBD1 identical over 7 bases. Per germline, CDR1 MNHEY and CDR2 SVGEGT. The CDR3 sequence is 14 residues long. J gave up 2 bases and V 6 bases, and 4 bases lay outside the gene matches.

V and J are TRBV3-1 (or the pseudogene TRBV3-2) and TRBJ2-3; perhaps TRBD2 as D (6 bases). V was shortened by 1 base and J by 3 bases, with 11 bases between the two germline ends. Looked up from germline, CDR1 is LGHDT and CDR2 is YNNKEL (reference sequence). This CDR3 spans 15 amino acids. The CDR3: CASSQGVTRTDTQYF. The CDR3 DNA sequence: TGTGCCAGCAGCCAAGGTGTGACTAGAACAGATACGCAGTATTTT.

About this clone: The sample carries other DNA sequences with the same CDR3. The chain couples TRBV14 to TRBJ2-7; D perhaps matches TRBD1 (5 bases). The CDR3 consists of 13 residues. Germline CDR1 and CDR2: SGHDN and FVKESK. V was pared by 0 bases and J by 4 bases, with 7 bases between. CDR3 residues: CASSQDRAYEQYF. The CDR3 DNA is TGTGCCAGCAGCCAAGACAGGGCTTACGAGCAGTACTTC.

The chain joins TRBV28 to TRBJ2-1, with TRBD2 identical over 7 bases. The CDR3 contains 14 residues. CDR1 is MDHEN, CDR2 SYDVKM, per germline. Trimming cost V 4 bases and J 4 bases; bases outside gene matches: 4. The DNA of the CDR3 is TGTGCCAGCAGTTCTAGCGGCCAATACAATGAGCAGTTCTTC. This codes for CASSSSGQYNEQFF.

Here the CDR3 reads CATSRQGQVNQPQHF. CDR3 nucleotides: TGTGCCACCAGCAGGCAAGGACAGGTCAATCAGCCCCAGCATTTT. J is TRBJ1-5 and V is TRBV15; 7 bases are shared with TRBD1. V shed 3 bases and J 3 bases; nucleotides not matched to a gene: 5. CDR3 size: 15 residues. CDR1 and CDR2 from the germline V gene are LNHNV and YYDKDF (reference sequence).